The source of this T cell receptor beta chain is a study of CD8+CD57+ T cells in acquired aplastic anemia. In the study overall: On average, sorted CD4+ and CD8+ cells gave about 3.1 ug of DNA.

Genomic DNA was employed as the template in profiling TCR beta VDJ and CDR3. TCRdb re-analysed the reads in MiXCR, keeping a single row per CDR3 protein. The sample contains some 200,000 distinct CDR3 sequences, almost 35% of which appear only once. CDR3 length: 13 amino acids. The germline V gene encodes CDR1 KGHDR and CDR2 SFDVKD. As to this clonotype: Just one base apart from a much larger clone, this may be a read error.

This clonotype originated in a human donor in good health, serving as a control. The gene calls are TRBV24-1 and TRBJ2-7; D is perhaps TRBD1 (6 bases). Sample: sorted CD4+, CD8+, or CD8+CD57+ T cells (not recorded which) from PBMCs. The CDR3 here is CATALQGFDERYF. The CDR3 DNA reads as TGTGCCACCGCACTACAGGGTTTCGACGAGCGGTACTTC.